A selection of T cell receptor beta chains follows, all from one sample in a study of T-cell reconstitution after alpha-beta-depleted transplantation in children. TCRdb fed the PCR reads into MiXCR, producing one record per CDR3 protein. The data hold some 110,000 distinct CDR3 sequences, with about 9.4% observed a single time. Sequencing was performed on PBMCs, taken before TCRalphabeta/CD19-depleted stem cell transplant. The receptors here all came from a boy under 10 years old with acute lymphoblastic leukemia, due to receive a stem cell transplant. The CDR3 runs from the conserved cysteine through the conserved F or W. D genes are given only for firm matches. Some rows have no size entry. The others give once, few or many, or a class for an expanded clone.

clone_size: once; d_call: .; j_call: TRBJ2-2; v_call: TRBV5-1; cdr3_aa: CASSLTGAGGELFF; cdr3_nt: TGCGCCAGCAGCTTGACGGGGGCCGGCGGGGAGCTGTTTTTT
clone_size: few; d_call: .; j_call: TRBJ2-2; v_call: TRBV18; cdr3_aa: CASSPIRRNTGELFF; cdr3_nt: TGTGCCAGCTCACCTATTAGGAGGAACACCGGGGAGCTGTTTTTT
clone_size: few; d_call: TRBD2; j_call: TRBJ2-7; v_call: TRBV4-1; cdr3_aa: CASSQLGASGSFEQYF; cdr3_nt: TGCGCCAGCAGCCAACTGGGCGCTAGCGGGAGTTTCGAGCAGTACTTC
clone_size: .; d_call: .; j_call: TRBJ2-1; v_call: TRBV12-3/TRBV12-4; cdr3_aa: CASKKEGNEQFF; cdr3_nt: TGTGCCAGCAAGAAGGAGGGAAATGAGCAGTTCTTC
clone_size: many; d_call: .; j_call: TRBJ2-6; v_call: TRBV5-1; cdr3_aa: CASSLVRTSGANVLTF; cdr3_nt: TGCGCCAGCAGCTTGGTCCGGACATCTGGGGCCAACGTCCTGACTTTC
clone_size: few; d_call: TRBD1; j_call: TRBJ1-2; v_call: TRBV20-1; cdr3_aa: CSACSTGTGGACYGYTF; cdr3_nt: TGCAGTGCTTGCAGTACCGGGACAGGGGGCGCATGCTATGGCTACACCTTC
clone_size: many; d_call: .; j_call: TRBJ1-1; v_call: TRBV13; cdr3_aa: CASSSRGLNTEAFF; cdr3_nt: TGTGCCAGCAGCTCCCGGGGCCTGAACACTGAAGCTTTCTTT
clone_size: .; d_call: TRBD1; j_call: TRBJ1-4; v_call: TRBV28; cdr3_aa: CASSLPGQGEKLFF; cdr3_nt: TGTGCCAGCAGCCTTCCGGGACAGGGTGAAAAACTGTTTTTT
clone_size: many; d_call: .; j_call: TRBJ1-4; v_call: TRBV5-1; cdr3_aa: CASSLAGATNEKLFF; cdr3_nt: TGTGCCAGCAGTTTAGCTGGTGCAACTAATGAAAAACTGTTTTTT
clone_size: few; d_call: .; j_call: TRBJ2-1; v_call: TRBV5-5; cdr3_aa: CASSLVIVGEQFF; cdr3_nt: TGTGCCAGCAGCTTGGTGATCGTCGGGGAGCAGTTCTTC
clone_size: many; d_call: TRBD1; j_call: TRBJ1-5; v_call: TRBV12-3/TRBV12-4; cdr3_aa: CASSLGRGNQPQHF; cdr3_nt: TGTGCCAGCAGCTTGGGCAGGGGGAATCAGCCCCAGCATTTT
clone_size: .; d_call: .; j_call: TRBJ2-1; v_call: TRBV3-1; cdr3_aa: CASSQDRPLALYNEQFF; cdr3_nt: TGTGCCAGCAGCCAAGATCGGCCCCTAGCCCTATACAATGAGCAGTTCTTC
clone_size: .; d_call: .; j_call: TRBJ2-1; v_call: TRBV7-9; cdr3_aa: CASSKKTGTIAPQFF; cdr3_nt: TGTGCCAGCAGCAAAAAAACCGGGACAATCGCTCCGCAGTTCTTC
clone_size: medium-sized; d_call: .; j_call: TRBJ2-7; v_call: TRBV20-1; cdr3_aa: CSARDRRKLYEQYF; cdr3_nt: TGCAGTGCTAGAGATCGTCGGAAATTATACGAGCAGTACTTC
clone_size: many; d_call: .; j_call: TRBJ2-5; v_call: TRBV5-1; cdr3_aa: CASTYGAQETQYF; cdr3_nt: TGCGCCAGCACCTACGGAGCTCAAGAGACCCAGTACTTC
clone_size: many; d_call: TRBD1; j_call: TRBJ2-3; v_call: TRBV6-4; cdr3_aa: CASRKQGSADTQYF; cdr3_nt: TGTGCCAGCCGAAAACAGGGGAGTGCAGATACGCAGTATTTT
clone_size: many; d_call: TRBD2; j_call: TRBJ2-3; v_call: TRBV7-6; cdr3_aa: CASSLVGGRGSDTQYF; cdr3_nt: TGTGCCAGCAGCTTAGTGGGCGGGAGGGGGTCAGATACGCAGTATTTT
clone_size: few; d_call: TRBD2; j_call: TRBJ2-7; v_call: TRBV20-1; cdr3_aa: CSFAGTRRLEQYF; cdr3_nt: TGCAGTTTCGCCGGGACTAGGAGGCTCGAGCAGTACTTC
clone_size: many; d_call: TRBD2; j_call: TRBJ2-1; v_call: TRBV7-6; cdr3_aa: CASSLASGSRDEQFF; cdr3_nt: TGTGCCAGCAGCTTAGCTAGCGGGAGTAGGGATGAGCAGTTCTTC
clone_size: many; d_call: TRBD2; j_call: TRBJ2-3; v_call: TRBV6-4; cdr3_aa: CASSDLAGGTDTQYF; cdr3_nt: TGTGCCAGCAGTGATCTAGCGGGAGGGACAGATACGCAGTATTTT
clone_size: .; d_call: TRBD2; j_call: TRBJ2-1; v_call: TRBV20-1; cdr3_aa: CSSRVRVAGLYNEEFF; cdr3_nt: TGCAGCTCTAGGGTCCGGGTAGCGGGCCTATACAATGAGGAGTTCTTC
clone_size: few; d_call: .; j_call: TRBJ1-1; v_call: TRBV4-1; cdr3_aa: CASSRVEGRTEAFF; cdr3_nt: TGCGCCAGCAGCCGGGTTGAGGGGCGGACTGAAGCTTTCTTT
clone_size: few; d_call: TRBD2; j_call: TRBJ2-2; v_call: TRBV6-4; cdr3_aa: CASIHVASGGPNTGELFF; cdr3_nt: TGTGCCAGCATCCACGTGGCTAGCGGGGGACCGAACACCGGGGAGCTGTTTTTT
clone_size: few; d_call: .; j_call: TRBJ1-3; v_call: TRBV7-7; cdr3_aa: CASSPGPKGGNTIYF; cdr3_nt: TGTGCCAGCAGCCCCGGGCCGAAGGGTGGAAACACCATATATTTT
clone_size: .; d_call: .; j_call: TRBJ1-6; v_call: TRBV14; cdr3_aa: CASSQGNSPLHF; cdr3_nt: TGTGCCAGCAGCCAAGGGAACTCACCCCTCCACTTT
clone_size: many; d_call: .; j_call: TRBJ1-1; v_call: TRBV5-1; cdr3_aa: CASSLGTVNTEAFF; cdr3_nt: TGCGCCAGCAGCTTGGGGACCGTCAACACTGAAGCTTTCTTT
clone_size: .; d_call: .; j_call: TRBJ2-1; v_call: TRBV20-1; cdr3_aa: CSAPSGVDYGEQFF; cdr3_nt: TGCAGTGCCCCTTCAGGGGTAGACTACGGTGAGCAGTTCTTC
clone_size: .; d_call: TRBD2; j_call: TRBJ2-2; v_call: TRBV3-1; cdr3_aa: CASSWTSGRSTGELFF; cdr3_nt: TGTGCCAGCAGCTGGACTAGCGGGAGAAGCACCGGGGAGCTGTTTTTT
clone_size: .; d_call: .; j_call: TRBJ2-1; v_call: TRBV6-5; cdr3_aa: CASSYGGGREQDRNEQFF; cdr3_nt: TGTGCCAGCAGTTACGGGGGGGGGCGGGAGCAGGATAGGAATGAGCAGTTCTTC
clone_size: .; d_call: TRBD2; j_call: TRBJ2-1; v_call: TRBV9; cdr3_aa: CASSALGLGYNEQFF; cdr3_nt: TGTGCCAGCAGTGCTCTGGGACTAGGCTACAATGAGCAGTTCTTC
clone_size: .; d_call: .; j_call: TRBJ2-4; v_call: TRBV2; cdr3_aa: CASSGSGGRSKNIQYF; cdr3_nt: TGTGCCAGCAGTGGATCGGGGGGCCGTTCCAAAAACATTCAGTACTTC
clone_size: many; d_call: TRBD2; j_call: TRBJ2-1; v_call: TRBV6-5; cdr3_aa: CASSSQRESYNEQFF; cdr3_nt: TGTGCCAGCAGTTCCCAGCGGGAGAGCTACAATGAGCAGTTCTTC